This passage covers 10 T cell receptor beta chains from one sample sequenced in a study of shared clonotypes between healthy human individuals (dated by TCRdb to 2020 to 2021). Library preparation employed the immunoSEQ multiplex PCR assay. TCRdb took this table from immuneACCESS and kept in-frame rearrangements with V and J called. Such tables lack part of the clones; where checked against another copy, unresolved V genes explain under half of the gap, and the rest is unexplained. This sample is represented by about 1 million clones; roughly 80% of them were singletons. About 1.4% of the sample lies in the top ten. The material sequenced was memory CD4+ T cells sorted from blood. This specimen's cell subset or site label, interpreted: CD45RA-negative fraction. Receptors were obtained from a man aged 18 to 29 in good health.

This clone was detected only a few times. The chain recombines TRBV30 with TRBJ1-1; D might be TRBD1 (6 bases). Germline V lookup: CDR1 GTSNPN, CDR2 SVGIG (reference sequence). The V and J ends lost 2 bases and 5 bases respectively, with 15 bases between them. The CDR3 sequence is 14 residues long. The CDR3 nucleotides are TGTGCCTGGAGTCTGCAGGGGCGGAAGACTGAAGCTTTCTTT. Translation gives CAWSLQGRKTEAFF.

On this clone: A single base is all that separates this from a far larger clone, so a read error is likely. This chain links TRBV15 with TRBJ1-2, with unresolved D. The germline CDR1 and CDR2 sequences are LNHNV and YYDKDF (reference sequence). This CDR3 comprises 13 residues. V was clipped by 0 bases and J by 8 bases, with 10 bases between them. CDR3 sequence: CATSRDKGFGYTF. CDR3 coding DNA: TGTGCCACCAGCAGAGATAAAGGGTTCGGCTACACCTTC. Combining the CDR3 with reference TRBV15 and TRBJ1-2 gives the whole variable domain DAMVIQNPRYQVTQFGKPVTLSCSQTLNHNVMYWYQQKSSQAPKLLFHYYDKDFNNEADTPDNFQSRRPNTSFCFLDIRSPGLGDTAMYLCATSRDKGFGYTFGSGTRLTVV.

This clone was observed a handful of times. The rearrangement joins TRBV2 to TRBJ2-1, with 7 bases lining up with TRBD1. Germline CDR1 reads SNHLY; CDR2 reads FYNNEI. The CDR3 covers 15 residues. The junction had 10 bases not matched to a gene; V was cut back by 5 bases and J by 6 bases. The CDR3, as DNA: TGTGCCAGCAGTTCACCGGGACAGAGATTCAATGAGCAGTTCTTC. Translating it yields CASSSPGQRFNEQFF.

Details on this clone: Just one base apart from a much larger clone, this may be a read error. The same CDR3 is also encoded by other DNA sequences in this sample. The rearrangement links TRBV30 to TRBJ2-1; D is undetermined. Germline V gives CDR1 GTSNPN, CDR2 SVGIG (reference sequence). There are 11 residues in the CDR3. The CDR3 spells CAWWTPNEQFF. In DNA, the CDR3 is TGCGCCTGGTGGACCCCCAATGAGCAGTTCTTC.

This clone was observed a handful of times. The chain uses TRBV2 and TRBJ1-5, with TRBD1 matching 8 bases. Germline-derived CDR1 and CDR2 are SNHLY and FYNNEI. The CDR3 contains 14 residues. The junction had 9 bases not matched to a gene; V was cut back by 3 bases and J by 11 bases. CDR3 nucleotide sequence: TGTGCCAGCAGTGAGAAGACAGGGGTTTTTGCCCAGCATTTT. Translation: CASSEKTGVFAQHF.

This chain joins TRBV6-5 and TRBJ2-7; no clear D gene. CDR1 is MNHEY and CDR2 is SVGAGI in the germline V gene. The CDR3 totals 13 residues. V lost 8 bases to trimming and J lost 2 bases, with 13 bases between them. The chain's CDR3 is CASSESYAYEQYF. The CDR3 nucleotides read TGTGCCAGCTCAGAATCATATGCCTACGAGCAGTACTTC.

V is TRBV29-1 and J is TRBJ2-1, with 10 bases fitting TRBD2. After removal of 8 bases from V and 6 bases from J, the junction contained 19 bases not matched to a gene. This CDR3 has 17 amino acids. Germline loops: CDR1 SQVTM, CDR2 ANQGSEA. For the CDR3, the DNA is TGCAGCCCCCTTCCCCGTAGCGGGGGGTTCAATTTCAATGAGCAGTTCTTC. As protein: CSPLPRSGGFNFNEQFF.

The V call is TRBV11-2, the J call TRBJ2-3, with 11 bases matching TRBD2. Germline V gene data show CDR1 as SGHAT and CDR2 as FQNNGV. The CDR3 consists of 15 residues. Trimming at V came to 5 bases and at J to 4 bases, leaving 5 bases not matched to a gene. CDR3 DNA: TGTGCCAGCAGCCATGGACTAGCGGGTGCAGATACGCAGTATTTT. Its translation is CASSHGLAGADTQYF.

CDR3 protein: CASSYDLYGNTIYF. As DNA, the CDR3 is TGTGCCAGCAGTTACGATTTATACGGAAACACCATATATTTT. This chain uses TRBV6-5 with TRBJ1-3; no reliable D call. Germline CDR1 MNHEY, CDR2 SVGAGI. V dropped 2 bases and J dropped 4 bases, with 9 bases sitting between them. The CDR3 consists of 14 residues.

J is TRBJ2-7 and V is TRBV28; D is undetermined. CDR1 is MDHEN and CDR2 is SYDVKM in the germline V gene. CDR3 length equals 12 residues. Trimming stripped 6 bases from V and 4 bases from J, with 10 bases between. The CDR3 region is CASSPDQYEQYF. CDR3 nucleotides: TGTGCCAGCAGCCCGGACCAGTACGAGCAGTACTTC.